This TCR beta chain was captured in a study of cytomegalovirus exposure and HLA in healthy donors. To note about this clone: Its antigen remains unidentified.

The study, taken as a whole, reports: Previously analyzed data showed that most TCR beta V segments were productive at a frequency of about 87% or about 30%. It was only CMV serostatus that was available as immune exposure information. Presence/absence analyses supposed approximately even sequencing depth among donors.

This CDR3 comprises 15 residues. Germline lookup yields CDR1 SGHKS and CDR2 YYEKEE (reference sequence). Trimming removed 0 bases at V and 6 bases at J, with 13 bases between. PCR employed 60 Vbeta and 13 Jbeta primers. Here immunoSEQ multiplex PCR was the method, and the copy in TCRdb shows in-frame clones only, minus some. Of around 200,000 clones listed, over 70% were seen once; the top ten hold around 3.9%. The chain joins TRBV5-5 to TRBJ1-5, with a weak D call TRBD1 (5 bases). The sequence was collected from a man aged 50-60 years in good health and CMV-seronegative. The sample taken for sequencing was PBMCs. This CDR3 is CASSLDGQGGQPQHF. The CDR3 DNA reads TGTGCCAGCAGCTTGGACGGGCAGGGAGGTCAGCCCCAGCATTTT.